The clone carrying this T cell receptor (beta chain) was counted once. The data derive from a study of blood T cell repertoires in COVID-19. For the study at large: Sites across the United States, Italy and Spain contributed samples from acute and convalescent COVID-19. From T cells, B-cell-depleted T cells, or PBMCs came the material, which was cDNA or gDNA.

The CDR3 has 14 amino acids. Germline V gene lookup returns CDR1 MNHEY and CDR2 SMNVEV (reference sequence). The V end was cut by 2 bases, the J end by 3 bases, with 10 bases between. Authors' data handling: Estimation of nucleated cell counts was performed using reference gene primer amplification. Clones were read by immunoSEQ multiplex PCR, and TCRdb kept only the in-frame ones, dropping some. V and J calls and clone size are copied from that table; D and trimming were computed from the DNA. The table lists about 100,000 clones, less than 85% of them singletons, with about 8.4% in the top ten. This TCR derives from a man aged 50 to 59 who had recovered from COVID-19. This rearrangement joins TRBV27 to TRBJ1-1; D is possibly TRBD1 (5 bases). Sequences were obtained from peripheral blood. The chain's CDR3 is CASSLKWGYTEAFF. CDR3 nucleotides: TGTGCCAGCAGTTTAAAGTGGGGCTACACTGAAGCTTTCTTT.